What follows is one TCR beta chain and its context. Its antigen is not yet known. The CDR3 measures 16 amino acids from cysteine to phenylalanine. Left in the record is the CDR3 DNA by itself, 48 bases read in frame from the first base. The trim is 0 bases for V and 2 bases for J, with a gap of 13 bases between the germline ends. CDR1 GTSNPN and CDR2 SVGIG are derived from the germline V gene (reference sequence). The cohort consisted of fewer than 700 healthy bone marrow donors. At the time of sampling, all cohort members were nominally healthy, though unrecorded immune exposures were likely present. The donor tested CMV seronegative and was one of the 352 seronegative cohort members. Every donor gave a peripheral blood sample, and the peripheral blood mononuclear cells from that sample were used for TCR beta sequencing. Genomic DNA extraction from the blood cell samples was performed with the Qiagen DNeasy Blood Extraction Kit.

The library was prepared using the immunoSEQ multiplex PCR assay. For the multiplex PCR, a mixture combining 60 forward primers for TCR Vbeta segments and 13 reverse primers for TCR Jbeta segments was used. Amplification of the CDR3 region of rearranged TCR beta genes was performed with a multiplex PCR assay on genomic DNA. Amplified TCR beta libraries were sequenced as 87-base-pair reads on the Illumina HiSeq System. The study's processing was this. A later analysis counted some 80 million unique TCR beta chains across the 550 to 800 repertoires, and 9.5 million to 11 million of these chains were shared by at least two donors. Raw reads were error-corrected and collapsed into unique sequences by a nearest-neighbor algorithm in which closely related sequences were merged to remove PCR and sequencing errors. Alignment of CDR3 sequences to IMGT reference sequences was used to assign V, D and J gene segments. Each retained sequence needed at least a six-nucleotide match to both a V gene segment and a J gene segment. A rearrangement was called productive if the CDR3 had no stop codons and remained in frame with V and J, and every other rearrangement was called non-productive. CDR3 was defined according to IMGT convention as the region running from the second conserved V-encoded cysteine to the conserved J-encoded phenylalanine. In an earlier analysis of approximately 500 of the donors, sequences lacking an unambiguous match to a single V gene segment were excluded. In an earlier analysis of approximately 590 of the donors, V segments were called functional above 56.7% productive rearrangements and were called segregating when the between-donor standard deviation exceeded 5%. A statistical classification framework was built for diagnosing cytomegalovirus status from the catalog of TCR beta chain sequences. V and J gene assignment, in a later analysis, came from comparing TCR nucleotide sequences with IMGT/GENE-DB human TR gene sequences. The TCRdist pipeline was used in a later analysis to assign CDR3 sequences and most-parsimonious VDJ recombination scenarios. In a later analysis, every TCR beta chain was defined by the combination of its CDR3 amino acid sequence and its V-gene family, and reads without a unique V-gene family were dropped. In a later analysis, 450 to 600 highly shared, low-generation-probability nucleotide sequences were removed to address suspected cross-contamination and a sequencing artifact. A later analysis calculated a clonal expansion index for each public chain from normalized within-repertoire ranks of inferred template counts. Generation probabilities in a later analysis came from a VDJ recombination model fitted to out-of-frame rearrangements, and those results were checked against IGoR. A later analysis scored TCR-TCR, TCR-HLA and TCR-CMV co-occurrence with hypergeometric tests, applying a repertoire-size bias correction to TCR pairs. In a later analysis, false discovery rates were estimated by permuting HLA or CMV assignments 20 times. In a later analysis, co-occurring TCRs were grouped using DBSCAN, and TCRdist sequence similarity was added for clustering within HLA-allele-positive subsets. Repertoires with fewer than 30,000 or more than 120,000 public chains, plus five repertoires with anomalous nucleotide sharing, were excluded from co-occurrence clustering. TCRdb took this table from immuneACCESS and kept in-frame rearrangements with V and J called. Such tables lack part of the clones; where checked against another copy, unresolved V genes explain under half of the gap, and the rest is unexplained. Clonal size and the V and J genes are those of that table, whereas D and trimming came from the DNA. This sample's listing comprises about 99,000 clones. The ten largest clones add up to less than 4% of the sample.

The sample originates from a study of cytomegalovirus exposure and HLA in healthy donors listed by TCRdb under 2017. General notes on the study: An earlier analysis of 587 of the donors reported around 280 Gb of sequence data and around 120 million unique TCR beta sequences obtained from about 170 million T cells. An early release covering roughly 640 HLA-typed donors comprised about 290 gigabases of sequencing data and 85 million or so unique TCR sequences. The genetic ancestry cluster associated with self-reported Caucasian donors included about four fifths of the 300 to 450 genotyped donors. The study aimed to test whether cataloging public T cell receptors could reveal signatures of past pathogen exposure. The T cell repertoires of some 670 subjects were profiled by immunosequencing and related to cytomegalovirus serostatus. Along with the approximately 600-subject first cohort, a separate validation cohort of about 110 different subjects was used. The study combined high-throughput TCR immunosequencing, statistical association of individual TCRs with disease status, and machine learning to predict cytomegalovirus infection status. A later analysis re-analyzed previously published TCR beta repertoires from 666 donors and added high-resolution HLA genotyping to study TCR occurrence patterns. Rather than drawing on any new phenotypic data, the later analysis identified candidate immune exposures from TCR beta sequences and the way those sequences occurred across donors. An earlier analysis of several hundred of the donors applied high-throughput TCR beta sequencing to assess whether each TCR beta V gene segment acted as functional or pseudogenic. Donor age, sex, ethnicity and CMV serostatus were compiled together with the repertoire data. Genome-wide SNP genotypes for about 65% of the roughly 670 donors were used in a later genetic analysis, which treated that subset as a discovery cohort. Every repertoire in the discovery cohort had been generated on one and the same sequencing platform. HLA typing included class I and class II loci at four-digit resolution. Typing coverage differed by locus: A, B, C, DRB1 and DQB1 were typed in about 629-640 donors, DQA1 in about 560, DPA1 in some 570, and DPB1 in 450 to 480. Because of strong linkage in the cohort, five DR-DQ haplotypes were treated as single units for association and clustering. Among 350 to 400 genotyped donors of the cohort, an average of approximately 250,000 unique TCR beta nucleotide sequences were sequenced per donor, roughly a sixth of them non-productive. The full study reports these points: A later analysis associated some 17,000 TCR beta sequences with specific HLA alleles at a false discovery rate of 0.05. A later analysis found that HLA-associated TCR beta chains were more clonally expanded and had lower generation probabilities than equally common non-associated chains. Because HLA typing was unavailable for some donors at each locus, only the typed subset was used in association tests. Only TCR beta chains were sequenced in this cohort, and the absence of alpha or paired-chain data limited detectable features. Correlated functional status among segregating V segments might be attributable to linkage disequilibrium, but an unknown experimental factor could not be ruled out. A further reported finding was that TCR beta sequences accurately predicted the HLA-A and HLA-B alleles for most subjects in the first cohort. Assigning TCR associations to individual alleles was difficult when HLA alleles, especially DR and DQ, strongly co-occurred. Cytomegalovirus status was reported to be diagnosed by the classifier with high specificity and sensitivity in both the original and validation cohorts. A later analysis reported that several top co-occurrence clusters appeared linked to parvovirus B19, influenza, CMV and Epstein-Barr virus. The study gave a list of about 160 TCR beta chains associated with cytomegalovirus. In a later genetic analysis, fewer N-insertions in productive TCRs were reported among donors in an Asian-associated ancestry cluster than the roughly 640-donor mean. Roughly uniform sequencing depth across donors was assumed in presence/absence analyses, although this assumption may not hold. Some IMGT-functional V segments, including TRBV6-2 and TRBV6-3, could not be told apart with the 87-base-pair reads, so those segments were excluded. In vitro tests confirmed that a few of the cytomegalovirus-associated TCR beta chains recognize cytomegalovirus antigens. Over 15 rarely observed V segments, including chromosome 9 orphons, were excluded from the earlier analysis of several hundred of the donors because counts were too low. An earlier analysis of 587 of the donors showed that most TCR beta V segments appeared in productive rearrangements either about 87% or about 30% of the time, which broadly matched IMGT annotations. For the cohort, immune exposure information was limited to CMV serostatus. A group of highly shared sequence variants was considered likely to be a technical artifact of the sequencing pipeline. According to the authors, the approach could potentially be generalized to other disease states and immunological phenotypes. In a later analysis, TCR association rates were found to vary across HLA loci, with the most associated TCRs seen for DRB1 alleles and the fewest for HLA-C alleles. Across donors, most TCR sequences were observed very rarely, whereas some public TCRs were present in many individuals. Most CMV-associated TCR beta chains appeared to be HLA-restricted in a later analysis, and the HLA associations seemed to be driven largely by CMV exposure. An association between a missense DCLRE1C variant and V-gene and J-gene trimming of TCR beta chains was found in a later genetic analysis and replicated in an independent cohort.

The chain is made from TRBV30 and TRBJ1-4; the D region possibly corresponds to TRBD1 (5 bases align). The sample consisted of PBMCs. The sequence derives from a man in his forties in good health and CMV-seronegative. The CDR3 protein is CAWSVTTGGTNEKLFF. The DNA reads TGTGCCTGGAGTGTAACCACAGGTGGGACTAATGAAAAACTGTTTTTT.